The 30 T cell receptor beta chains reported below all come from one sample, sequenced in a study of low-dose radiotherapy and immunotherapy resistance in tumors. First-strand cDNA relied on TRAV- and TRBV-specific primers spanning alpha and beta chains. PCR amplification of the TCRs was performed with Phusion for 20 PCR cycles, and it relied on a constant-region primer together with a V-primer adapter. TCRdb processed the reads anew with MiXCR; each CDR3 protein has one entry. The sample lists tens of thousands of distinct CDR3 sequences; 20% to 25% were seen once. This sample's time point: after trial treatment. Treatment noted: LDRT plus nivolumab, ipilimumab, low-dose cyclophosphamide and aspirin (RACIN trial). Sequencing was performed on PBMCs, taken after low-dose radiotherapy plus immunotherapy. Receptors were obtained from a female donor with ovarian cancer.

This CDR3 reads CASSLGVRDYEQYF. CDR3 nucleotides: TGTGCCAGCAGCTTGGGCGTGCGGGACTACGAGCAGTACTTC. J is TRBJ2-7 and V is TRBV5-4; TRBD2 is a possible D gene (6 bases). Germline V gene lookup returns CDR1 SGHNT and CDR2 YYREEE (reference sequence). The CDR3 spans 14 residues. Trimming pared 0 bases from V and 3 bases from J, leaving 10 bases between.

This clonotype showed up many times. This rearrangement joins TRBV7-9 to TRBJ2-1, with 8 bases fitting TRBD2. The CDR3 consists of 17 residues. With 3 bases clipped from V and 0 bases from J, the junction kept 7 bases outside the gene matches. Germline CDR1 is SEHNR and CDR2 is FQNEAQ (reference sequence). CDR3 region: CASSFTFGTSSYNEQFF. Written as DNA, the CDR3 is TGTGCCAGCAGCTTCACTTTCGGGACTAGCTCCTACAATGAGCAGTTCTTC. Based on the CDR3 plus reference TRBV7-9 and TRBJ2-1, the full variable domain is DTGVSQNPRHKITKRGQNVTFRCDPISEHNRLYWYRQTLGQGPEFLTYFQNEAQLEKSRLLSDRFSAERPKGSFSTLEIQRTEQGDSAMYLCASSFTFGTSSYNEQFFGPGTRLTVL.

The chain employs TRBV7-3 and TRBJ2-7; D remains ambiguous. V dropped 6 bases and J dropped 4 bases, with 13 bases sitting between them. This CDR3 comprises 13 residues. Per germline, CDR1 SGHTA and CDR2 FQGTGA. In DNA, the CDR3 is TGTGCCAGCAGTTCCAACTTGGGGTACGAGCAGTACTTC. It specifies CASSSNLGYEQYF.

This clonotype was observed a handful of times. This chain connects TRBV20-1 to TRBJ1-3; 10 bases match TRBD1. This CDR3 comprises 14 residues. Germline-derived CDR1 and CDR2 are DFQATT and SNEGSKA (reference sequence). Unmatched junction bases numbered 5, after V lost 5 bases and J lost 4 bases. The CDR3 loop reads CSARTGGSGNTIYF. DNA of the CDR3: TGCAGTGCTCGGACAGGGGGTTCGGGAAACACCATATATTTT.

The rearrangement uses TRBV9 and TRBJ2-2; no definite D call. V was clipped by 0 bases and J by 9 bases, with 6 bases between them. In germline, CDR1 is SGDLS, CDR2 YYNGEE. The CDR3 has 12 residues. The CDR3 coding sequence is TGTGCCAGCAGCGTAGAAAATAGGGAGCTGTTTTTT. Protein sequence: CASSVENRELFF. The complete variable domain, with remaining parts taken from reference TRBV9 and TRBJ2-2, reads DSGVTQTPKHLITATGQRVTLRCSPRSGDLSVYWYQQSLDQGLQFLIQYYNGEERAKGNILERFSAQQFPDLHSELNLSSLELGDSALYFCASSVENRELFFGEGSRLTVL.

In this sample, this clonotype turned up many times. The V and J genes are TRBV24-1 and TRBJ1-1, with 9 bases matching TRBD1. Trimming removed 7 bases from V and 1 base from J; junction bases left unmatched: 6. The CDR3 is 15 residues long. Germline assignment: CDR1 KGHDR and CDR2 SFDVKD. The CDR3 bases are TGTGCCACCAGCCCTTCGGGACAGGGGAACACTGAAGCTTTCTTT. Amino acids: CATSPSGQGNTEAFF.

Concerning this clonotype itself: A read error may be the cause here, since a much bigger clone is one base away. This rearrangement joins TRBV2 to TRBJ2-1; 7 nucleotides match TRBD1. Germline trimming cut 6 bases from V and 10 bases from J; bases unmatched to any gene: 12. The CDR3 sequence is 14 residues long. Germline assignment: CDR1 SNHLY and CDR2 FYNNEI. In DNA form, the CDR3 reads TGTGCCAGCAGAGTGGGGACAGCCTCCTACGAGCAGTTCTTC. It yields the protein CASRVGTASYEQFF.

This clonotype has a count of ten or more. This chain connects TRBV19 to TRBJ1-2; TRBD1 matches 8 bases. The CDR3 loop spans 16 amino acids. CDR1 is LNHDA, CDR2 SQIVND, per germline (reference sequence). J was trimmed by 8 bases and V by 6 bases; bases with no gene match: 17. CDR3 in amino acids: CASRTTGESGINGYTF. The CDR3 DNA follows: TGTGCCAGTAGGACGACAGGGGAAAGTGGAATCAACGGCTACACCTTC.

This clonotype was observed at least ten times. The rearrangement links TRBV20-1 to TRBJ2-1, with D perhaps TRBD2 (6 bases). This CDR3 has 14 amino acids. Trimming removed 1 base at V and 0 bases at J, with 7 bases between. Germline assignment: CDR1 DFQATT and CDR2 SNEGSKA (reference sequence). The CDR3 here is CSARVGGSYNEQFF. The CDR3, as DNA: TGCAGTGCTAGAGTCGGGGGCTCCTACAATGAGCAGTTCTTC.

This clonotype was seen ten or more times. V usage is TRBV12-3 or TRBV12-4 and J usage is TRBJ2-1; 11 nucleotides agree with TRBD2. The CDR3 extends over 17 amino acids. The V and J ends lost 0 bases and 4 bases, in that order; junction bases with no gene match: 5. The CDR3 is CASSLASGLAEYNEQFF. CDR3 bases: TGTGCCAGCAGTTTAGCTTCGGGACTAGCGGAGTACAATGAGCAGTTCTTC.

The chain links TRBV7-2 to TRBJ2-7; D is unclear. The V and J ends lost 0 bases and 1 base respectively, with 13 bases between them. Per germline, CDR1 SGHTA and CDR2 FQGNSA. The CDR3 length is 16 residues. The CDR3 DNA sequence: TGTGCCAGCAGCTTAGCTGGTCCCCTCGGGTCCTACGAGCAGTACTTC. Its translation is CASSLAGPLGSYEQYF.

Notes on this clonotype: One base away lies a much larger clone, so this may be a sequencing read error. The CDR3 does not end in the conserved phenylalanine or tryptophan, so this is likely a read error. The V call is TRBV6-5, the J call TRBJ2-6; a possible D gene is TRBD1 (5 bases). Trimming left V 4 bases short and J 0 bases short, with 13 bases between. The CDR3 length is 17 residues. The germline V gene encodes CDR1 MNHEY and CDR2 SVGAGI. The CDR3 DNA sequence: TGTGCCAGCAGTTCCCATGGGGCAAGCTCTGGGGCCAACGTCCTGACTTCC. Residues: CASSSHGASSGANVLTS.

This clonotype was seen at least ten times. The V and J genes are TRBV7-9 and TRBJ1-1; 8 bases fit TRBD1. Germline trimming cut 2 bases from V and 7 bases from J; bases unmatched to any gene: 15. The CDR3 consists of 17 residues. Germline assignment: CDR1 SEHNR and CDR2 FQNEAQ (reference sequence). The CDR3 sequence is CASSLFFSDRGAGEAFF. As DNA, the CDR3 is TGTGCCAGCAGCTTATTTTTCTCAGACAGGGGCGCGGGTGAAGCTTTCTTT.

This clonotype came up many times. The V and J genes are TRBV4-3 and TRBJ2-4, with 7 positions matching TRBD2. The germline V gene encodes CDR1 LGHNA and CDR2 YSLEER. The CDR3 totals 15 residues. J gave up 7 bases and V 0 bases, and 6 bases lay outside the gene matches. DNA of the CDR3: TGCGCCAGCAGCCAAGATACATGGACTAGGAACATTCAGTACTTC. This encodes CASSQDTWTRNIQYF.

As regards this clonotype: It is unclear where the CDR3 begins or ends on the DNA, so no DNA is shown, and the CDR3 is as TCRdb lists it. The V gene is TRBV12-3 or TRBV12-4, the J gene TRBJ2-1; the D call TRBD2 from the table was never checked on the DNA. Termini included, the CDR3 measures 22 amino acids. CDR3 amino acids: CASSFYICSARERGRIGNEQFF.

This clonotype was counted ten times or more. This chain connects TRBV2 to TRBJ2-2; D tentatively fits TRBD1 or TRBD2 (5 bases each). Germline V gene sequence: CDR1 SNHLY, CDR2 FYNNEI. The CDR3 loop spans 14 amino acids. With 3 bases removed from V and 3 bases from J, the gap between germline ends came to 8 bases. The CDR3 nucleotides read TGTGCCAGCAGTGAGGGGGAGTACACCGGGGAGCTGTTTTTT. Translating it yields CASSEGEYTGELFF.

The table lists this clonotype with many counts. V gene TRBV2 combines with J gene TRBJ2-7; either TRBD1 or TRBD2 may fit D (6 bases each). V dropped 8 bases and J dropped 2 bases, with 16 bases sitting between them. Germline CDR1 reads SNHLY; CDR2 reads FYNNEI. The CDR3 is 14 residues long. In nucleotides, the CDR3 is TGTGCCAGCTGGGGGCTAGGAGGGACCTACGAGCAGTACTTC. It specifies CASWGLGGTYEQYF.

The table lists this clonotype with many counts. The rearrangement links TRBV6-2 or TRBV6-3 to TRBJ1-3; D not certain. Germline CDR1 is MNHEY and CDR2 is SVGEGT. CDR3 size: 15 residues. Trimming removed 5 bases at V and 0 bases at J, with 11 bases between. The DNA for the CDR3 is TGTGCCAGCAGTCTAGGGCCTATCTCTGGAAACACCATATATTTT. Translation gives CASSLGPISGNTIYF.

This chain joins TRBV7-2 and TRBJ1-2; 9 bases are a match to TRBD1. With 1 base clipped from V and 3 bases from J, the junction kept 3 bases outside the gene matches. The CDR3 runs to 15 residues. Germline-derived CDR1 and CDR2 are SGHTA and FQGNSA. The chain's CDR3 is CASSLGTGDDYGYTF. Written as DNA, the CDR3 is TGTGCCAGCAGCTTAGGGACAGGGGACGACTATGGCTACACCTTC. Full variable domain (outside the CDR3, taken from reference TRBV7-2 and TRBJ1-2): GAGVSQSPSNKVTEKGKDVELRCDPISGHTALYWYRQSLGQGLEFLIYFQGNSAPDKSGLPSDRFSAERTGGSVSTLTIQRTQQEDSAVYLCASSLGTGDDYGYTFGSGTRLTVV.

This clonotype occurred many times. J is TRBJ2-1 and V is TRBV19, with no clear D. Per the germline V gene, CDR1 is LNHDA and CDR2 is SQIVND (reference sequence). This CDR3 has 13 amino acids. V lost 3 bases to trimming and J lost 5 bases, with 8 bases between them. The CDR3: CASSIRPHNEQFF. The CDR3 coding sequence is TGTGCCAGTAGTATTAGACCCCACAATGAGCAGTTCTTC.

At least ten counts were recorded for this clonotype. The gene calls are TRBV6-2 or TRBV6-3 and TRBJ2-2; 9 positions match TRBD2. With 7 bases clipped from V and 4 bases from J, the junction kept 16 bases outside the gene matches. The CDR3 covers 18 residues. Germline V gives CDR1 MNHEY, CDR2 SVGEGT. CDR3 DNA: TGTGCCAGCATGTCGGTTAGCGGGGGCGTCTGGGGCACCGGGGAGCTGTTTTTT. It codes for CASMSVSGGVWGTGELFF.

This clonotype was counted ten times or more. The chain carries TRBV20-1 and TRBJ1-1, with a tentative D call TRBD1 (5 bases). The germline CDR1 and CDR2 sequences are DFQATT and SNEGSKA (reference sequence). The CDR3 totals 12 residues. V lost 6 bases, J lost 3 bases, and 11 bases lay in between. The CDR3 here is CSAGGGDTEAFF. The CDR3 nucleotides are TGCAGTGCCGGCGGGGGTGACACTGAAGCTTTCTTT.

At least ten counts were recorded for this clonotype. This chain connects TRBV12-3 or TRBV12-4 to TRBJ2-7; D is possibly TRBD1 or TRBD2 (6 bases each). This CDR3 spans 15 amino acids. Trimming cost V 6 bases and J 2 bases, with 17 bases left between them. The CDR3 region has the DNA TGTGCCAGCAGCAACCCGGGGGCCAGGGCCTACGAGCAGTACTTC. Encoded protein: CASSNPGARAYEQYF.

The chain recombines TRBV10-3 with TRBJ2-1, with TRBD1 matching 9 bases. Losses at the gene ends were 6 bases for V and 5 bases for J; bases not matched to a gene: 5. The length of the CDR3 is 14 residues. The germline gives CDR1 ENHRY, CDR2 SYGVKD. This CDR3 is CAIRPGQGNNEQFF. The CDR3 DNA reads as TGTGCCATCAGACCGGGACAGGGCAACAATGAGCAGTTCTTC.

To note about this clonotype: A much larger clone differs from this one at a single base, so this may be a read error. The chain couples TRBV20-1 to TRBJ2-1, with 8 bases aligning to TRBD2. The CDR3 runs to 13 residues. The V gene's germline CDR1 is DFQATT and CDR2 SNEGSKA (reference sequence). Here the CDR3 DNA reads TGCAGTGCCGGTGGACTAGCCAACAATAAGCAGTTCTTC. Amino acids: CSAGGLANNKQFF.

This clonotype occurred many times. J is TRBJ2-7 and V is TRBV20-1, with a tentative D call TRBD1 (7 bases). Trimming pared 6 bases from V and 2 bases from J, leaving 11 bases between. There are 12 residues in the CDR3. Germline CDR1 DFQATT, CDR2 SNEGSKA (reference sequence). The CDR3 here is CSAEGTAYEQYF. In DNA form, the CDR3 reads TGCAGTGCGGAGGGGACAGCCTACGAGCAGTACTTC.

The chain carries TRBV5-1 and TRBJ2-7, with D possibly being TRBD1 or TRBD2 (5 bases each). V lost 2 bases, J lost 0 bases, and 12 bases lay in between. Germline CDR1 and CDR2: SGHRS and YFSETQ. CDR3 length: 15 residues. The CDR3 protein is CASSLGTLSSYEQYF. The CDR3 bases are TGCGCCAGCAGCTTAGGGACGTTGAGCTCCTACGAGCAGTACTTC.

This clonotype showed up many times. The chain is built from TRBV6-1 and TRBJ1-5, with a tentative D call TRBD1 (6 bases). CDR1 MNHNS and CDR2 SASEGT come from the germline V gene. The CDR3 spans 15 residues. Between the trimmed V and J ends, which lost 5 bases and 6 bases, there was a span of 17 bases. Here the CDR3 DNA reads TGTGCCAGCAGTCGACTGGGACAATCGAGTCAGCCCCAGCATTTT. Translation gives CASSRLGQSSQPQHF.

This clonotype showed up many times. The V call is TRBV21-1, the J call TRBJ2-7; the D call TRBD1 from the table was never checked on the DNA. TRBV21-1 is marked as a pseudogene. There are 14 residues in the CDR3. The CDR3 region is CASSKRQRPYEQYF. CDR3 DNA: TGTGCCAGCAGCAAACGACAGCGCCCCTACGAGCAGTACTTC.

This clonotype has ten or more counts. V and J are TRBV15 and TRBJ2-4; 12 nucleotides align to TRBD2. V was pared by 2 bases and J by 0 bases, with 14 bases of the junction left unmatched. Germline lookup yields CDR1 LNHNV and CDR2 YYDKDF (reference sequence). The CDR3 contains 21 residues. The CDR3 is CATSRSIPSSGGVLAKNIQYF. In nucleotides, the CDR3 is TGTGCCACCAGCAGATCGATCCCGTCTAGCGGGGGGGTTCTAGCCAAAAACATTCAGTACTTC.